Below, 22 T cell receptor beta chains from the same sample are listed, as sequenced in a study of shared clonotypes between healthy human individuals. TCRdb's copy holds only in-frame clones and misses some; the assay was immunoSEQ multiplex PCR. This table has some 2.1 million clones, 85% to 95% appearing once. Sequenced sample: naive CD4+ T cells sorted from blood. Subset denoted: CD45RA+ positively selected. Source of these receptors: a man younger than 35 in good health.

The genes are TRBV30 and TRBJ1-6; 8 bases align to TRBD1. Germline V gives CDR1 GTSNPN, CDR2 SVGIG (reference sequence). The CDR3 runs 14 residues. V lost 3 bases, J lost 5 bases, and 3 bases stayed unmatched. The CDR3, as DNA: TGTGCCTGGAGGGGGACAGGAGATAATTCACCCCTCCACTTT. Its translation is CAWRGTGDNSPLHF. The full variable domain, in which reference TRBV30 and TRBJ1-6 provide the parts outside the CDR3, is SQTIHQWPATLVQPVGSPLSLECTVEGTSNPNLYWYRQAAGRGLQLLFYSVGIGQISSEVPQNLSASRPQDRQFILSSKKLLLSDSGFYLCAWRGTGDNSPLHFGNGTRLTVT.

The chain couples TRBV18 to TRBJ2-3; a possible D gene is TRBD2 (6 bases). Looked up from germline, CDR1 is KGHSH and CDR2 is LQKENI. V gave up 3 bases and J gave up 6 bases, with 22 bases separating them. The CDR3 extends over 17 amino acids. The CDR3 DNA follows: TGTGCCAGCTCACCGAGAATGGCGGGGACCGAGGTTGATACGCAGTATTTT. Amino acid sequence: CASSPRMAGTEVDTQYF.

This chain connects TRBV18 to TRBJ1-2, with TRBD1 identical over 10 bases. The ends lost 0 bases at V and 0 bases at J; junction bases unmatched: 4. From germline, CDR1 is KGHSH and CDR2 LQKENI. CDR3 length equals 17 residues. CDR3 sequence reads: CASSPPGQGSSNYGYTF. The CDR3 DNA follows: TGTGCCAGCTCACCACCGGGACAGGGGTCCTCTAACTATGGCTACACCTTC. The variable domain in full, with the rest retrieved from reference TRBV18 and TRBJ1-2, is NAGVMQNPRHLVRRRGQEARLRCSPMKGHSHVYWYRQLPEEGLKFMVYLQKENIIDESGMPKERFSAEFPKEGPSILRIQQVVRGDSAAYFCASSPPGQGSSNYGYTFGSGTRLTVV.

The chain carries TRBV11-1 and TRBJ1-1, with unresolved D. Germline loops: CDR1 SGHAT, CDR2 FQDESV (reference sequence). The length of the CDR3 is 12 residues. Trimming took off 2 bases at V and 4 bases at J, with 5 bases between the two ends. The CDR3 DNA follows: TGTGCCAGCAGCTTATGGGGCACTGAAGCTTTCTTT. It specifies CASSLWGTEAFF.

The chain couples TRBV19 to TRBJ1-5; tentative D call: TRBD1 (6 bases). Germline V lookup: CDR1 LNHDA, CDR2 SQIVND (reference sequence). The ends were cut back, 5 bases at V and 6 bases at J, with 11 bases in the middle. The CDR3 extends over 13 amino acids. The CDR3 DNA reads as TGTGCCAGTAGTTCAGGGGTAGGTCAGCCCCAGCATTTT. This translates into CASSSGVGQPQHF.

The genes are TRBV10-3 and TRBJ2-2, with D tentatively TRBD2 (6 bases). This CDR3 is built from 15 residues. V lost 3 bases, J lost 3 bases, and 11 bases lay in between. Germline CDR1 ENHRY, CDR2 SYGVKD. The CDR3 coding sequence is TGTGCCATCAGTGAAGCTAGCGCTCACACCGGGGAGCTGTTTTTT. It translates to CAISEASAHTGELFF.

The count of this clone is one. J is TRBJ1-2 and V is TRBV19; TRBD1 matches 7 bases. CDR3 length equals 11 residues. Looked up from germline, CDR1 is LNHDA and CDR2 is SQIVND (reference sequence). V lost 10 bases, J lost 3 bases, and 2 bases stayed unmatched. CDR3: CATGQDYGYTF. For the CDR3, the DNA is TGTGCCACCGGACAGGACTATGGCTACACCTTC.

The V call is TRBV10-3, the J call TRBJ2-2; maybe TRBD1 (6 bases). The V end was cut by 2 bases, the J end by 6 bases, with 13 bases between. There are 15 residues in the CDR3. Germline assignment: CDR1 ENHRY and CDR2 SYGVKD. The CDR3 nucleotides are TGTGCCATCAGTGAGAGTCCAGGGGACGCCGGGGAGCTGTTTTTT. Translated, it gives CAISESPGDAGELFF.

The V gene is TRBV5-1, the J gene TRBJ2-2; D might be TRBD1 (7 bases). The V end was cut by 1 base, the J end by 6 bases, with 13 bases between. The length of the CDR3 is 15 residues. CDR1 SGHRS and CDR2 YFSETQ come from the germline V gene. CDR3 sequence (DNA): TGCGCCAGCAGCTTGAAAACAGGGGAGGCCGGGGAGCTGTTTTTT. Residues: CASSLKTGEAGELFF.

V gene TRBV12-2 combines with J gene TRBJ1-5. TRBV12-2 constitutes a pseudogene. The CDR3 runs 17 residues. The CDR3 sequence is CASRGHGVGTENQPQHF. In nucleotides, the CDR3 is TGTGCAAGTCGCGGGCATGGGGTAGGGACCGAAAATCAGCCCCAGCATTTT.

This rearrangement joins TRBV28 to TRBJ2-1; 9 positions agree with TRBD2. The trim removed 7 bases at V and 4 bases at J, leaving 5 bases unmatched. Germline CDR1 MDHEN, CDR2 SYDVKM. This CDR3 comprises 14 residues. The CDR3 DNA reads TGTGCCAGCACTAGCGGGACGCAATACAATGAGCAGTTCTTC. This codes for CASTSGTQYNEQFF.

The rearrangement joins TRBV15 to TRBJ2-1; 8 positions agree with TRBD1. This CDR3 has 13 amino acids. V trimming: 6 bases; J trimming: 6 bases; junction bases outside the gene matches: 4. Looked up from germline, CDR1 is LNHNV and CDR2 is YYDKDF (reference sequence). The CDR3 nucleotides read TGTGCCACCAGAGTAGGACAGGGCAATGAGCAGTTCTTC. It encodes CATRVGQGNEQFF.

The chain recombines TRBV28 with TRBJ2-1, with 10 bases fitting TRBD1. Losses at the gene ends were 8 bases for V and 4 bases for J; bases not matched to a gene: 8. Germline CDR1 is MDHEN and CDR2 is SYDVKM. The CDR3 spans 15 residues. CDR3 DNA: TGTGCCAGCCCTTCCGGGACAGGGGTGTACAATGAGCAGTTCTTC. This sequence encodes CASPSGTGVYNEQFF.

J is TRBJ1-2 and V is TRBV7-8; D not resolved. Looked up from germline, CDR1 is SGHVS and CDR2 is FQNEAQ. The CDR3 consists of 13 residues. V was cut by 4 bases and J by 8 bases, with 14 bases left in between. The DNA for the CDR3 is TGTGCCAGCAGCTCCCGGGCCACGGAGGGCTACACCTTC. Amino acid sequence: CASSSRATEGYTF. The variable domain in full, with the rest retrieved from reference TRBV7-8 and TRBJ1-2, is GAGVSQSPRYKVAKRGQDVALRCDPISGHVSLFWYQQALGQGPEFLTYFQNEAQLDKSGLPSDRFFAERPEGSVSTLKIQRTQQEDSAVYLCASSSRATEGYTFGSGTRLTVV.

A single count supports this clone. This chain links TRBV29-1 with TRBJ2-1; 8 positions match TRBD1. The CDR3 has 14 amino acids. The J segment lost 5 bases and the V segment lost 7 bases, leaving 10 bases of the junction unmatched. Germline assignment: CDR1 SQVTM and CDR2 ANQGSEA. CDR3 in amino acids: CSETQGGTHNEQFF. CDR3 nucleotide sequence: TGCAGCGAGACACAGGGGGGAACCCACAATGAGCAGTTCTTC.

CDR3 protein: CASSLGESYNEQFF. DNA of the CDR3: TGTGCCAGCAGCTTGGGCGAGTCCTACAATGAGCAGTTCTTC. V and J are TRBV5-4 and TRBJ2-1; unclear D gene. The CDR3 is 14 amino acids. Trimming took off 0 bases at V and 1 base at J, with 5 bases between the two ends. From germline, CDR1 is SGHNT and CDR2 YYREEE (reference sequence).

The rearrangement joins TRBV30 to TRBJ2-2; 10 nucleotides align to TRBD2. This CDR3 contains 18 residues. CDR1 and CDR2 (germline): GTSNPN, SVGIG (reference sequence). The ends lost 0 bases at V and 5 bases at J; junction bases unmatched: 12. CDR3 protein: CAWSVPGLAGVGTGELFF. CDR3 coding DNA: TGTGCCTGGAGTGTTCCGGGGCTAGCGGGAGTGGGGACCGGGGAGCTGTTTTTT.

The chain is built from TRBV6-6 and TRBJ2-7, with D maybe TRBD2 (5 bases). Germline V lookup: CDR1 MNHNY, CDR2 SVGAGI (reference sequence). This CDR3 contains 13 residues. V was trimmed by 9 bases and J by 3 bases, leaving 15 bases between them. The CDR3 nucleotides read TGTGCCAGTTCGGGAAGGACTTACTACGAGCAGTACTTC. Translation: CASSGRTYYEQYF.

V is TRBV19 and J is TRBJ2-2; D is ambiguous. The germline gives CDR1 LNHDA, CDR2 SQIVND (reference sequence). The CDR3 has 16 residues. With 5 bases removed from V and 0 bases from J, the gap between germline ends came to 13 bases. DNA for the CDR3: TGTGCCAGTAGTTCAGCCAAAACTGCGAACACCGGGGAGCTGTTTTTT. Translating it yields CASSSAKTANTGELFF.

J is TRBJ2-7 and V is TRBV10-3; 8 nucleotides align to TRBD1. Germline trimming cut 3 bases from V and 3 bases from J; bases unmatched to any gene: 4. This CDR3 is built from 14 residues. Germline CDR1 is ENHRY and CDR2 is SYGVKD. CDR3 loop: CAISEVTGGYEQYF. Here the CDR3 DNA reads TGTGCCATCAGTGAAGTAACAGGGGGCTACGAGCAGTACTTC.

This sequence joins TRBV30 and TRBJ1-4, with 9 bases identical to TRBD1. The V and J ends lost 4 bases and 11 bases, in that order; junction bases with no gene match: 11. CDR1 and CDR2 (germline): GTSNPN, SVGIG (reference sequence). The CDR3 contains 14 residues. CDR3 DNA: TGTGCCTGGAATCCAGACAGGGGGAACGGGAAACTGTTTTTT. It specifies CAWNPDRGNGKLFF.

The chain uses TRBV7-9 and TRBJ1-4; 9 positions agree with TRBD1. Germline lookup yields CDR1 SEHNR and CDR2 FQNEAQ (reference sequence). V was pared by 5 bases and J by 6 bases, with 4 bases of the junction left unmatched. This CDR3 comprises 14 residues. CDR3 region: CASSKQGAYEKLFF. DNA for the CDR3: TGTGCCAGCAGCAAACAGGGGGCCTATGAAAAACTGTTTTTT.